What follows are 4 T cell receptor beta chains derived from one specimen sequenced in a study of shared clonotypes between healthy human individuals. The method was immunoSEQ multiplex PCR; TCRdb's version includes in-frame clones alone and lacks a portion of them. The sample yields more than 1 million clones, 78% seen once. Sequenced: memory CD4+ T cells from PBMCs. As to subset: CD45RA-negative fraction. The receptors come from a man aged 18-30 years in good health. Some clones in this sample may be carry-over from other donors' samples.

The V call is TRBV6-6, the J call TRBJ1-2, with D unclear. With 8 bases removed from V and 3 bases from J, the gap between germline ends came to 16 bases. The CDR3 has 14 amino acids. CDR1 and CDR2 from the germline V gene are MNHNY and SVGAGI (reference sequence). In nucleotides, the CDR3 is TGTGCCAGCTTCCGGGCCCTACCCTACTATGGCTACACCTTC. Its translation is CASFRALPYYGYTF.

The CDR3 sequence is CAWSSWFGDVLVLGDSYEQYF. DNA for the CDR3: TGTGCCTGGAGTAGTTGGTTCGGGGATGTGTTAGTACTAGGGGATTCCTACGAGCAGTACTTC. This sequence joins TRBV30 and TRBJ2-5; D assignment may be TRBD1 or TRBD2 (5 bases each). The tail of the sequence fits TRBJ2-7 better, so the J call may be wrong. The CDR3 extends over 21 amino acids. The germline gives CDR1 GTSNPN, CDR2 SVGIG (reference sequence).

The chain combines TRBV5-1 with TRBJ2-5; D remains ambiguous. The V gene's germline CDR1 is SGHRS and CDR2 YFSETQ. The V end was cut by 5 bases, the J end by 0 bases, with 14 bases between. The CDR3 is made up of 15 amino acids. CDR3 DNA: TGCGCCAGCAGGAGTTTAACGCTAAACCAAGAGACCCAGTACTTC. It codes for CASRSLTLNQETQYF.

V and J are TRBV28 and TRBJ1-2; TRBD1 agrees at 10 bases. The CDR3 sequence is 15 residues long. With V trimmed by 8 bases and J by 5 bases, 11 bases remained unmatched. Germline lookup yields CDR1 MDHEN and CDR2 SYDVKM. This CDR3 is CASSRGTGVRYGYTF. Written as DNA, the CDR3 is TGTGCCAGCTCTCGGGGGACAGGGGTCAGGTATGGCTACACCTTC.